The next 13 T cell receptor beta chains were all read from a single sample in a study of T cells after yellow fever vaccination. TCRdb redid the calling of the 5' RACE reads with MiXCR, one entry per CDR3 protein. The sample has about 400,000 distinct CDR3 sequences, approximately 6% seen once. Material: PBMCs, obtained 5 days after the yellow fever booster vaccination. These receptors were obtained from a man under 40 who received the YFV17D yellow fever vaccine.

There are many counts of this clonotype. The rearrangement uses TRBV20-1 and TRBJ1-2, with 9 positions matching TRBD1. The germline V gene has CDR1 DFQATT and CDR2 SNEGSKA (reference sequence). The CDR3 is made up of 13 amino acids. V dropped 7 bases and J dropped 6; count of bases not matched to a gene: 9. CDR3: CSVSSGTGNGYTF. CDR3 DNA: TGCAGTGTGTCTTCTGGGACAGGGAATGGCTACACCTTC.

This clonotype showed up just a few times. The V gene is TRBV3-1, the J gene TRBJ1-6; TRBD1 matches 8 bases. Trimming at V came to 3 bases and at J to 7 bases, leaving 2 bases not matched to a gene. This CDR3 comprises 14 residues. Germline V gives CDR1 LGHDT, CDR2 YNNKEL (reference sequence). CDR3 residues: CASSHRQGNSPLHF. The CDR3 DNA sequence: TGTGCCAGCAGCCATCGACAGGGGAATTCACCCCTCCACTTT.

This clonotype has more than one count but fewer than ten. The chain links TRBV3-1 to TRBJ1-1; weak D call: TRBD1 (6 bases). With 5 bases removed from V and 3 bases from J, the gap between germline ends came to 10 bases. This CDR3 has 13 residues. CDR1 is LGHDT and CDR2 is YNNKEL in the germline V gene (reference sequence). This chain's CDR3 is CASSNRVDTEAFF. DNA for the CDR3: TGTGCCAGCAGCAACAGGGTTGACACTGAAGCTTTCTTT.

The chain carries TRBV5-1 and TRBJ2-1; 7 bases are a match to TRBD1. CDR1 SGHRS and CDR2 YFSETQ come from the germline V gene. V trimming: 3 bases; J trimming: 0 bases; junction bases outside the gene matches: 15. The CDR3 sequence is 19 residues long. The DNA of the CDR3 is TGCGCCAGCAGCTCCCCCCGGGACAGATTACCGAGCTCCTACAATGAGCAGTTCTTC. This encodes CASSSPRDRLPSSYNEQFF.

The rearrangement links TRBV5-5 to TRBJ1-5; no clear D gene. Trimming pared 1 base from V and 3 bases from J, leaving 11 bases between. Germline V CDR1 and CDR2: SGHKS, YYEKEE (reference sequence). There are 15 residues in the CDR3. The CDR3 loop is CASSLRLGFNQPQHF. For the CDR3, the DNA is TGTGCCAGCAGCTTGCGTCTCGGTTTCAATCAGCCCCAGCATTTT.

As to this clonotype: One end of the junction is discordant with germline, which a read error may explain. The chain carries TRBV24-1 and TRBJ2-4, with no clear D. Germline values: CDR1 KGHDR, CDR2 SFDVKD. The CDR3 spans 11 residues. CDR3 in DNA: TGTGCCACCAGTGATTCCAACCGATGGAACTTC. It specifies CATSDSNRWNF.

The rearrangement links TRBV5-1 to TRBJ2-7, with TRBD2 identical over 8 bases. The V and J ends lost 2 bases and 2 bases, in that order; junction bases with no gene match: 9. CDR1 is SGHRS, CDR2 YFSETQ, per germline. The length of the CDR3 is 16 residues. The CDR3 DNA reads as TGCGCCAGCAGCTTATCCGGGACTAGTGGGACCTACGAGCAGTACTTC. Its translation is CASSLSGTSGTYEQYF.

This clonotype turned up a few times. The chain combines TRBV19 with TRBJ2-3; TRBD1 matches at 7 bases. The germline CDR1 and CDR2 sequences are LNHDA and SQIVND (reference sequence). This CDR3 comprises 13 residues. Trimming removed 10 bases from V and 6 bases from J; junction bases left unmatched: 10. CDR3 loop: CATVGQTVDTQYF. As DNA, the CDR3 is TGTGCCACCGTGGGACAGACAGTGGATACGCAGTATTTT. The full variable domain, completed using reference TRBV19 and TRBJ2-3, is DGGITQSPKYLFRKEGQNVTLSCEQNLNHDAMYWYRQDPGQGLRLIYYSQIVNDFQKGDIAEGYSVSREKKESFPLTVTSAQKNPTAFYLCATVGQTVDTQYFGPGTRLTVL.

The chain is built from TRBV29-1 and TRBJ1-2; TRBD1 might be the D (5 bases). The germline V gene encodes CDR1 SQVTM and CDR2 ANQGSEA. The CDR3 length is 12 residues. V was clipped by 7 bases and J by 0 bases, with 9 bases between them. CDR3 in amino acids: CSAGTSNYGYTF. DNA of the CDR3: TGCAGCGCCGGGACGTCTAACTATGGCTACACCTTC. The full variable domain, its missing parts supplied by reference TRBV29-1 and TRBJ1-2, is SAVISQKPSRDICQRGTSLTIQCQVDSQVTMMFWYRQQPGQSLTLIATANQGSEATYESGFVIDKFPISRPNLTFSTLTVSNMSPEDSSIYLCSAGTSNYGYTFGSGTRLTVV.

This clonotype appeared a few times. The chain is built from TRBV7-6 and TRBJ1-3; D is uncertain. Germline V gene lookup returns CDR1 SGHVS and CDR2 FNYEAQ. Deletions cut 5 bases from V and 0 bases from J, with 11 bases between. CDR3 length: 15 amino acids. CDR3 loop: CASSLERSSGNTIYF. The DNA for the CDR3 is TGTGCCAGCAGCCTAGAGAGGAGCTCTGGAAACACCATATATTTT.

This clonotype was seen many times. This chain uses TRBV10-3 with TRBJ1-3; D is possibly TRBD1 (6 bases). Trimming removed 4 bases at V and 0 bases at J, with 7 bases between. The CDR3 runs to 14 residues. Germline CDR1 reads ENHRY; CDR2 reads SYGVKD. CDR3 sequence (DNA): TGTGCCATCAGTGGGGGGCTCTCTGGAAACACCATATATTTT. Translated, it gives CAISGGLSGNTIYF.

The chain's CDR3 is CASSFAGEGEKLFF. The CDR3 DNA reads TGTGCCAGCAGTTTCGCCGGGGAGGGCGAAAAACTGTTTTTT. The chain has TRBV12-3 or TRBV12-4 and TRBJ1-4; D is ambiguous. This CDR3 has 14 residues. V gave up 3 bases and J gave up 8 bases, with 13 bases separating them.

This clonotype has only a few counts. J is TRBJ2-1 and V is TRBV29-1; D is unclear. The germline V gene has CDR1 SQVTM and CDR2 ANQGSEA. The CDR3 extends over 13 amino acids. Trimming removed 0 bases from V and 8 bases from J, with 11 bases in between. The CDR3 loop reads CSVEDFGRDEQFF. For the CDR3, the DNA is TGCAGCGTTGAAGATTTCGGACGAGATGAGCAGTTCTTC.